Following are 5 T cell receptor beta chains from one sample sequenced in a study of blood T cells in healthy people across ages. A second about 6 to 11 cycle PCR used barcoded and J-beta primers. TCRdb used MiXCR to reprocess the 5' RACE reads, holding one entry per CDR3 protein. The sample consists of approximately 360,000 distinct CDR3 sequences, about 55% of them appearing once. The sequencing sample was made of blood. The source of these receptors is a man aged 55 to 69 in good health.

CDR3 in amino acids: CAISIQGGEKLFF. In DNA, the CDR3 is TGTGCCATCAGTATCCAGGGTGGAGAAAAACTGTTTTTT. This rearrangement joins TRBV10-3 to TRBJ1-4, with a possible D match to TRBD1 (5 bases). Per the germline V gene, CDR1 is ENHRY and CDR2 is SYGVKD. The CDR3 runs to 13 residues. V was trimmed by 5 bases and J by 8 bases, leaving 12 bases between them.

The rearrangement uses TRBV29-1 and TRBJ1-2; D call uncertain. CDR1 SQVTM and CDR2 ANQGSEA come from the germline V gene. Trimming shortened V by 4 bases and J by 0 bases, and 9 bases separated the two germline ends. The CDR3 is 13 amino acids. The CDR3 sequence: CSVGSQANYGYTF. The CDR3 nucleotides read TGCAGCGTTGGAAGTCAGGCTAACTATGGCTACACCTTC.

In its sample, this clonotype was seen a few times. The genes are TRBV7-9 and TRBJ2-1; 13 bases line up with TRBD2. Germline CDR1 reads SEHNR; CDR2 reads FQNEAQ (reference sequence). This CDR3 is built from 15 residues. Trimming removed 4 bases from V and 5 bases from J; junction bases left unmatched: 2. CDR3 residues: CASSSGLAGHNEQFF. The CDR3 nucleotides are TGTGCCAGCAGCTCGGGACTAGCGGGACACAATGAGCAGTTCTTC.

The gene calls are TRBV27 and TRBJ2-3; 8 bases are shared with TRBD2. Trimming cost V 6 bases and J 3 bases; bases outside gene matches: 8. The CDR3 is 15 amino acids. Germline CDR1 MNHEY, CDR2 SMNVEV (reference sequence). The chain's CDR3 is CASSYSGILTDTQYF. The DNA for the CDR3 is TGTGCCAGCAGCTATAGCGGGATCTTAACAGATACGCAGTATTTT.

This chain connects TRBV5-4 to TRBJ2-3, with D maybe TRBD1 (5 bases). The CDR3 has 14 residues. The germline gives CDR1 SGHNT, CDR2 YYREEE (reference sequence). The V end lost 2 bases, the J end lost 4 bases, and 11 bases lay between the germline ends. The CDR3 loop reads CASSFPQGSDTQYF. CDR3 DNA sequence: TGTGCCAGCAGCTTCCCTCAGGGATCAGATACGCAGTATTTT.